This TCR beta chain originates from a study of T-cell reconstitution after alpha-beta-depleted transplantation in children. Unique molecular identifiers were incorporated when the TCRbeta library was constructed. One entry per CDR3 protein results from TCRdb running MiXCR on the PCR reads. Of about 610,000 distinct CDR3 sequences listed, roughly 10% were seen once; the top ten hold about 4.2%. There are 19 residues in the CDR3. V gave up 5 bases and J gave up 4 bases; unmatched junction bases: 11. Looked up from germline, CDR1 is LNHNV and CDR2 is YYDKDF (reference sequence). The sequence was collected from a human donor who donated a stem cell graft to a child with acute myeloid leukemia. V gene TRBV15 combines with J gene TRBJ2-2; 15 bases map to TRBD2. Material: PBMCs from the stem cell graft donor, obtained from the stem cell graft. CDR3 nucleotides: TGTGCCACCAGCTCCCTACCGGGACTAGCGGGAGGCACCACCGGGGAGCTGTTTTTT. Amino acid sequence: CATSSLPGLAGGTTGELFF.